This T cell receptor beta chain was obtained from a study of cytomegalovirus exposure and HLA in healthy donors. Libraries were prepared by immunoSEQ multiplex PCR; TCRdb keeps only in-frame clonotypes and omits some of them. The sample records 250,000 or so clones, 90% being singletons. The length of the CDR3 is 16 residues. V gave up 4 bases and J gave up 3 bases; unmatched junction bases: 11. Looked up from germline, CDR1 is MNHEY and CDR2 is SVGAGI. A remark on this clone: As yet, its antigen is unknown.

Study observations and caveats: It was 150 to 200 TCR beta chains that were listed as cytomegalovirus-associated.

The TCR sequence derives from a woman under 30 in good health and CMV-seronegative. The sequenced sample consisted of PBMCs. This chain uses TRBV6-5 with TRBJ2-5, with TRBD2 identical over 7 bases. The chain's CDR3 is CASSLTGGSPKETQYF. CDR3 nucleotides: TGTGCCAGCAGTTTAACGGGGGGATCCCCTAAAGAGACCCAGTACTTC.